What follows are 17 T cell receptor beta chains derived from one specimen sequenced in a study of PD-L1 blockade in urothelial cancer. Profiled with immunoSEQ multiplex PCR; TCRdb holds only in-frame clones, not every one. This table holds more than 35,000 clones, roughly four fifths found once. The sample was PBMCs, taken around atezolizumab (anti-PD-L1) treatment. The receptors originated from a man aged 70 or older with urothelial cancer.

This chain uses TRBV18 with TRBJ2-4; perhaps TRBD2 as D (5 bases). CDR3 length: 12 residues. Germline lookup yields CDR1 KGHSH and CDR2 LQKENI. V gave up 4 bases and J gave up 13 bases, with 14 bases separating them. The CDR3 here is CASSQDEGVQYF. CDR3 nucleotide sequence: TGTGCCAGCTCACAGGACGAGGGAGTGCAGTACTTC. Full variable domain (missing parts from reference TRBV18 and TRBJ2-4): NAGVMQNPRHLVRRRGQEARLRCSPMKGHSHVYWYRQLPEEGLKFMVYLQKENIIDESGMPKERFSAEFPKEGPSILRIQQVVRGDSAAYFCASSQDEGVQYFGAGTRLSVL.

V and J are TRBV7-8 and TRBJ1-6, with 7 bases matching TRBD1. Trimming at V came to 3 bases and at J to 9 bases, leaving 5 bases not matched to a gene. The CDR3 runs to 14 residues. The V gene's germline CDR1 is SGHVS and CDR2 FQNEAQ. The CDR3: CASSFRQGSSPLHF. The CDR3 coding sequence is TGTGCCAGCAGCTTCCGACAGGGAAGTTCACCCCTCCACTTT.

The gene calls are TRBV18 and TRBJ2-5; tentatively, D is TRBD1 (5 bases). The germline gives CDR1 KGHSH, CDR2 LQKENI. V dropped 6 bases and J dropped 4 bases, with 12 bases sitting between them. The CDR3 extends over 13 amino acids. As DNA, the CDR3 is TGTGCCAGCTCCTCAGGGTTTGGAGAGACCCAGTACTTC. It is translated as CASSSGFGETQYF.

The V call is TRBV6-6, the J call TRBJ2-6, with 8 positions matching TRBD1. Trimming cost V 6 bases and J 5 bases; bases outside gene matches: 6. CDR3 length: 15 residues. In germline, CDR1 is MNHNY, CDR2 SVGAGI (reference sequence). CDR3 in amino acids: CASRTDRVWANVLTF. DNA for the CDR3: TGTGCCAGCAGAACGGACAGGGTCTGGGCCAACGTCCTGACTTTC.

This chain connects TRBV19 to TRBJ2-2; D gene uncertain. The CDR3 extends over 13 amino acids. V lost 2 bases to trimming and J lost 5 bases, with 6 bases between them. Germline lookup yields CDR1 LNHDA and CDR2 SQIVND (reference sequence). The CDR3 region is CASSILGTGELFF. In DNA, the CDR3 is TGTGCCAGTAGTATACTCGGGACCGGGGAGCTGTTTTTT.

The CDR3 here is CASSIDRGGELFF. The CDR3 bases are TGTGCCAGCAGTATTGACAGGGGCGGGGAGCTGTTTTTT. V gene TRBV6-1 combines with J gene TRBJ2-2; 8 bases map to TRBD1. The CDR3 is 13 amino acids. Germline CDR1 and CDR2: MNHNS and SASEGT. V lost 5 bases to trimming and J lost 7 bases; unmatched junction nucleotides: 3.

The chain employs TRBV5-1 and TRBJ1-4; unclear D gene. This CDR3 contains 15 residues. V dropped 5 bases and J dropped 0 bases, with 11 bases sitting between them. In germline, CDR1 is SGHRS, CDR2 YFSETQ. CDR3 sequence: CASRPSVATNEKLFF. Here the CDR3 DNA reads TGCGCCAGCAGACCTTCAGTCGCAACTAATGAAAAACTGTTTTTT.

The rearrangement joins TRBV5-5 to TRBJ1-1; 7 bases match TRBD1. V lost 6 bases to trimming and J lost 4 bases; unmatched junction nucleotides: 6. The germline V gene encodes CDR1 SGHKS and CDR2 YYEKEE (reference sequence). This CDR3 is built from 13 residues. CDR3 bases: TGTGCCAGCACCGAGACAGGGACCACTGAAGCTTTCTTT. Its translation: CASTETGTTEAFF.

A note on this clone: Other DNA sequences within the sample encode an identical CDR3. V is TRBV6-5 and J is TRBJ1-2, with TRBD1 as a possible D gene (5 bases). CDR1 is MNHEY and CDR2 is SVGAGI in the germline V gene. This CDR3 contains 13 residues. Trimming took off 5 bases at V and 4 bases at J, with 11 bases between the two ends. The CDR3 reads CASSPPQGYGYTF. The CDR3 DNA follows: TGTGCCAGCAGTCCTCCCCAGGGCTATGGCTACACCTTC.

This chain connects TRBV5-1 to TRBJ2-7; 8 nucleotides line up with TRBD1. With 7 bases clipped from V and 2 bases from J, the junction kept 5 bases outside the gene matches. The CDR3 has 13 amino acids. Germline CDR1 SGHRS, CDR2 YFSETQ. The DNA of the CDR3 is TGCGCCAGCGGACAGGGCTCCGCCTACGAGCAGTACTTC. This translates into CASGQGSAYEQYF.

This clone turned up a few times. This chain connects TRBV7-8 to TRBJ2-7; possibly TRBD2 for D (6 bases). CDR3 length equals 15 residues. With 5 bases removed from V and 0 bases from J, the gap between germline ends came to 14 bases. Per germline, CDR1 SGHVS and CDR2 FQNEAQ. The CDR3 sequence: CASSPPAGSSYEQYF. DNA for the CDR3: TGTGCCAGCAGCCCCCCGGCCGGGAGCTCCTACGAGCAGTACTTC. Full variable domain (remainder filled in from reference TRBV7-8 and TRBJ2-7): GAGVSQSPRYKVAKRGQDVALRCDPISGHVSLFWYQQALGQGPEFLTYFQNEAQLDKSGLPSDRFFAERPEGSVSTLKIQRTQQEDSAVYLCASSPPAGSSYEQYFGPGTRLTVT.

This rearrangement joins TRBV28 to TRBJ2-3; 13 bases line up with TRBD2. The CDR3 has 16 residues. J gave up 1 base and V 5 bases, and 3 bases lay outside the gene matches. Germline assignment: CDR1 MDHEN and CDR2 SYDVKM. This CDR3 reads CASSRLAGGGTDTQYF. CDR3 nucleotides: TGTGCCAGCAGTAGACTAGCGGGAGGCGGCACAGATACGCAGTATTTT.

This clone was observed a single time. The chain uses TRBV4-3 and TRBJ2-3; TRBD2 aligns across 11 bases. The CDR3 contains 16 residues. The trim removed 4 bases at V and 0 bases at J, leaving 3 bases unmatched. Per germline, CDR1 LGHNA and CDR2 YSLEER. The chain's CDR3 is CASSRTSGYSTDTQYF. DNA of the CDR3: TGCGCCAGCAGCCGGACTAGCGGGTACAGCACAGATACGCAGTATTTT.

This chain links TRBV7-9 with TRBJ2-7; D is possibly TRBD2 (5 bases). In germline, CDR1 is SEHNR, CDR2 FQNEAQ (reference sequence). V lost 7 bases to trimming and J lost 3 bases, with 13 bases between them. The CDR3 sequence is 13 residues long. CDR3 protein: CASTKGDFYEQYF. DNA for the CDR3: TGTGCCAGCACTAAGGGAGATTTCTACGAGCAGTACTTC.

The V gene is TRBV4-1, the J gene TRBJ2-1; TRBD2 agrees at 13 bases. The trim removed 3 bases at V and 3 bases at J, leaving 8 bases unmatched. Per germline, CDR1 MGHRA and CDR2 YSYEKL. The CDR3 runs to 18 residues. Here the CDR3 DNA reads TGCGCCAGCAGCCAGGGGGGACTAGCGGGGATTCTCTACAATGAGCAGTTCTTC. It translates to CASSQGGLAGILYNEQFF.

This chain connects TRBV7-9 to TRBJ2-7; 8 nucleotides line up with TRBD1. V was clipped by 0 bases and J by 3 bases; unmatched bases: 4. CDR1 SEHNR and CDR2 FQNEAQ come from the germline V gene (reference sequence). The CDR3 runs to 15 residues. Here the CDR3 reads CASSLATGGSYEQYF. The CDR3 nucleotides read TGTGCCAGCAGCTTAGCCACAGGGGGGAGCTACGAGCAGTACTTC.

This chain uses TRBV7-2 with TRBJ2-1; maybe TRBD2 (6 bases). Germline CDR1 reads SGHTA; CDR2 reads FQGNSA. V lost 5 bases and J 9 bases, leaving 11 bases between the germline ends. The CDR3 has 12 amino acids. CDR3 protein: CASSPTSFEQFF. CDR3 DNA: TGTGCCAGCAGCCCAACTAGCTTTGAGCAGTTCTTC.